This TCR beta chain was profiled in a study of shared clonotypes between healthy human individuals (dated by TCRdb to 2020 to 2021). Looking at the study overall: Two women and a few men aged 18 to 49 years were included in the cohort. The study deeply sequenced blood TCR repertoires of five healthy adults to estimate repertoire size and the extent of clonotype sharing between individuals. For each donor, three plates each were used for CD4 naive and CD4 memory, two plates were used for CD8 naive, and one plate was used for CD8 memory. Per donor, leukapheresis produced somewhere between about 0.94 and 10 billion PBMCs. Libraries were prepared and TCR repertoires were sequenced by different laboratories using diverse techniques, in order to increase sequencing depth and limit assay-specific biases.

CD8 naive samples consisted of CD45RO-negative cells that were positively selected for CCR7, yielding a CD45RA+CCR7+ population without TemRA cells. Donors were healthy HIV-negative adults with no recently reported acute infections or vaccinations. Only Caucasian adults living in Nashville, Tennessee, USA were represented among the donors. Blood was collected by leukapheresis, and PBMCs were isolated by Ficoll-Histopaque density gradient centrifugation and then cryopreserved in liquid nitrogen vapor phase. Purity and quantity of every magnetically sorted T cell population were checked by analytical flow cytometry. Genomic DNA was isolated from every sorted fraction and measured by UV absorbance on a Nanodrop 2000c. Reading from cysteine to phenylalanine, the CDR3 counts 13 amino acids. Only the CDR3 DNA stays, 39 bases, in frame from base 1. The germline V gene (reference sequence) sets CDR1 to MNHEY and CDR2 to SMNVEV. V is shortened by 0 bases, J by 2 bases, and the region joining them spans 5 bases.

Of note for this clone: Its antigen is not yet known. Base qualities were left out, and no much larger clone turns up one base away. Other DNA variants within this sample encode the same CDR3.

TCR CDR3 regions were amplified from genomic DNA by multiplex PCR using the deep immunoSEQ assay. Genomic DNA extracted from each cell subset was distributed evenly over all wells of several immunoSEQ 96-well plates, and each plate served as one replicate. For sorted subsets, approximately 200 ng of genomic DNA, equivalent to 30,000 or so T cell genomes, went into each replicate PCR. Purified libraries were measured with a Qubit 3.0 fluorometer, size-checked on a Bioanalyzer 2100, and measured again with the KAPA Library Quantification kit. A separate single-read 150-cycle Illumina NextSeq 550 flow cell was used to sequence each immunoSEQ 96-well plate. The original methods were these. Because the immunoSEQ output held only junctional sequences and lacked quality scores, the filtering could not match the filtering applied to full-length reads. To assign V/J genes and CDR3, sequences were annotated using PyIR, a Python wrapper for IgBLAST v1.9, with IMGT germline references. Any read was removed if the V/J assignment was weak (E-value above 1e-6), the CDR3 was missing, or the read contained stop codons, out-of-frame junctions, or ambiguous translated residues. V3J clonotypes were defined as sequences sharing an identical inferred V gene, J gene, and CDR3 amino acid sequence. Percentage overlap between repertoires was calculated by dividing the number of shared unique clonotypes by the size of the smaller repertoire. Three approaches were used to assess repertoire richness: RTK rarefaction, the Chao1 estimator, and Recon v2.1 estimates of unobserved clonotypes. For all TCRbeta clonotypes obtained by the gDNA method from a few donors, generation probabilities were computed with OLGA. Drawn from immuneACCESS, this table holds only the in-frame rearrangements with V and J called that TCRdb kept. Clones are partly lost; checked studies trace under half to an unresolved V gene and leave the rest unexplained. V and J calls and clone size follow that table, whereas D and trimming were derived from the DNA. For this sample there are 1.5 million to 2.5 million clones; approximately 94% appear just once. The ten largest account for 1.2% of the sample.

Paper-wide results and their limitations: Estimated clonotype richness was generally larger for naive than for memory subsets. Based on pairwise subsampling, the degree of clonotype sharing among donors was expected to be affected by sequencing depth. Compared with non-shared clonotypes, the clonotypes found in all four sorted-subset donors had higher generation probabilities. Sharing across a few donors was observed for about 4.8% of naive CD4, over 3% of naive CD8, about 2.3% of memory CD4, and roughly 0.4% of memory CD8 clonotypes. Because the study included a small number of donors, the genetic and exposure-history diversity represented was limited. Rarefaction of sorted-subset datasets indicated incomplete sequencing despite the large sequencing depth. Sampling was restricted to blood, and TCR repertoires in tissues likely differ from the TCR repertoires found in blood.

The V and J genes are TRBV27 and TRBJ2-7; no D gene is confidently identified. The source of this sequence is a man aged 18 to 29 in good health. The specimen was naive CD8+ T cells sorted from blood. The sample's cell subset or site, from its label and the paper: CD45RA+CCR7+. The CDR3 protein sequence reads: CASSLSATYEQYF. The DNA is as follows: TGTGCCAGCAGTTTATCGGCGACCTACGAGCAGTACTTC.